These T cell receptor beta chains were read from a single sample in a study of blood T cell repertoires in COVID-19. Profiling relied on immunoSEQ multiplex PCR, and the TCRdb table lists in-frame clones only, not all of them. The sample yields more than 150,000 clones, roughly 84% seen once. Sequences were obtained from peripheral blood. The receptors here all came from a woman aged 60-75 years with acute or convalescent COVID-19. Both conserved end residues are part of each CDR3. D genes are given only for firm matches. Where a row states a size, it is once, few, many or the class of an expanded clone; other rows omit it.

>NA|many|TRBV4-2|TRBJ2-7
CASSQVAQAHEQYF
TGTGCCAGCAGCCAAGTGGCTCAGGCCCACGAGCAGTACTTC
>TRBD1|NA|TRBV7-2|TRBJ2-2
CASSLSGTAGELFF
TGTGCCAGCAGCCTCTCTGGGACAGCCGGGGAGCTGTTTTTT
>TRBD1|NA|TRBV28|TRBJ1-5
CASRPFGQGAPPQHF
TGTGCCAGCAGACCCTTCGGACAGGGGGCCCCACCCCAGCATTTT
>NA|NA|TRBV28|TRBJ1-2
CASSSLTGILFYGYTF
TGTGCCAGCAGCAGCCTGACAGGCATTCTCTTTTATGGCTACACCTTC
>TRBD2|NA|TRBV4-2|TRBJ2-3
CASSPRLAGGTDTQYF
TGTGCCAGCAGCCCTAGACTAGCGGGGGGCACAGATACGCAGTATTTT
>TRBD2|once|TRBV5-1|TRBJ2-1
CASSFIAGTLYNEQFF
TGCGCCAGCAGCTTCATAGCGGGGACTCTCTACAATGAGCAGTTCTTC
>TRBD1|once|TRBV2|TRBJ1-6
CASSGQGVNSPLHF
TGTGCCAGCAGCGGACAGGGGGTCAATTCACCCCTCCACTTT
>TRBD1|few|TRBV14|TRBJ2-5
CASSARGQSFQETQYF
TGTGCCAGCAGCGCAAGGGGACAGTCTTTCCAAGAGACCCAGTACTTC
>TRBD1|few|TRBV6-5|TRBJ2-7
CASRLGQGVYEQYF
TGTGCCAGCAGATTGGGACAGGGCGTCTACGAGCAGTACTTC
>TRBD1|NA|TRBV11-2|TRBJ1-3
CASNRQGTNAVNTIYF
TGTGCCAGCAACCGACAGGGGACGAACGCCGTAAACACCATATATTTT
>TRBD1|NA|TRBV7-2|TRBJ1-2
CASSLAIRGQGSYGYTF
TGTGCCAGCAGCTTAGCGATTAGGGGACAGGGGTCCTATGGCTACACCTTC
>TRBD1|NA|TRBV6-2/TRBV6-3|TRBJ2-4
CASSLRGQGSSKNIQYF
TGTGCCAGCAGCCTCCGGGGACAGGGATCGTCCAAAAACATTCAGTACTTC
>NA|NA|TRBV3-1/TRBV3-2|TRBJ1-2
CASSQVGGRSNYGYTF
TGTGCCAGCAGCCAAGTTGGCGGCAGAAGTAACTATGGCTACACCTTC
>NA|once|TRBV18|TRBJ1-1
CASSPGRVNTEAFF
TGTGCCAGCTCACCGGGCAGGGTGAACACTGAAGCTTTCTTT
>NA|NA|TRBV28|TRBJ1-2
CASRAGHLYGYTF
TGTGCCAGCAGAGCGGGACATCTCTATGGCTACACCTTC
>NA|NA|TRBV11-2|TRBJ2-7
CASSLVRANYEQYF
TGTGCCAGCAGCTTAGTCAGGGCCAACTACGAGCAGTACTTC
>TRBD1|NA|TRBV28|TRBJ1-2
CASSLKGGFFQDGYTF
TGTGCCAGCAGTTTGAAAGGGGGCTTTTTCCAGGATGGCTACACCTTC
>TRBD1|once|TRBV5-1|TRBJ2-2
CASSLPTGGSGELFF
TGCGCCAGCAGCTTACCGACAGGGGGCTCCGGGGAGCTGTTTTTT
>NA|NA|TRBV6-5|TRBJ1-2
CASRKDNRDNYGYTF
TGTGCCAGCAGAAAAGACAACAGGGATAACTATGGCTACACCTTC
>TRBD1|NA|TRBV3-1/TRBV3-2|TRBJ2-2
CASSQGTGSTGELFF
TGTGCCAGCAGCCAAGGGACAGGGAGCACCGGGGAGCTGTTTTTT
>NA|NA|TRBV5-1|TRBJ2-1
CASSMTGSSSYNEQFF
TGCGCCAGCAGCATGACAGGCTCGAGCTCCTACAATGAGCAGTTCTTC
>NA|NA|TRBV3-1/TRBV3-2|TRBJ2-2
CASSLSGLGGELFF
TGTGCCAGCAGCCTCAGCGGCTTGGGCGGGGAGCTGTTTTTT
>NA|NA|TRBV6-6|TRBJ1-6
CASSYSPSSGSPLHF
TGTGCCAGCAGTTACTCGCCCTCCTCGGGTTCACCCCTCCACTTT
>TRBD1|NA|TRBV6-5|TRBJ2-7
CASRTGAFHYEQYF
TGTGCCAGCAGGACAGGGGCTTTCCACTACGAGCAGTACTTC
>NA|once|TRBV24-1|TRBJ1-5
CATSDLGGFVQPQHF
TGTGCCACCAGTGATTTGGGGGGCTTTGTGCAGCCCCAGCATTTT
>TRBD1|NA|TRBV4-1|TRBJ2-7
CASSRRTGVEQYF
TGCGCCAGCAGCCGTAGGACAGGGGTCGAGCAGTACTTC
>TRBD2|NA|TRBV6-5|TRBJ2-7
CASSYGPSGRGNEQYF
TGTGCCAGCAGTTACGGTCCTAGCGGTAGGGGCAACGAGCAGTACTTC
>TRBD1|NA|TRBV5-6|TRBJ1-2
CASSLASGGIGQVEYGYTF
TGTGCCAGCAGCTTGGCCTCGGGGGGGATAGGACAGGTTGAGTATGGCTACACCTTC
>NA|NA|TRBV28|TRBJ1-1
CASSASAWARAEAFF
TGTGCCAGCAGCGCCTCCGCCTGGGCCCGCGCTGAAGCTTTCTTT
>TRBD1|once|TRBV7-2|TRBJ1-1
CASRGQGGVNTEAFF
TGTGCCAGCAGAGGACAGGGGGGGGTTAACACTGAAGCTTTCTTT
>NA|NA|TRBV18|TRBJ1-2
CASSPPQGMGYTF
TGTGCCAGCTCACCACCCCAGGGGATGGGCTACACCTTC
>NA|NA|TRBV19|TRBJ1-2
CASSTQGAYGYTF
TGTGCCAGTAGTACACAGGGTGCCTATGGCTACACCTTC
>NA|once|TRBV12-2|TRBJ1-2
CASRPFGYTF
TGTGCAAGTCGCCCTTTTGGCTACACCTTC
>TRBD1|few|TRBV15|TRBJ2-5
CATSGRYELTGDETQYF
TGTGCCACCAGCGGTCGTTACGAGCTGACAGGGGACGAGACCCAGTACTTC
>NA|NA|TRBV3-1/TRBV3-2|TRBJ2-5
CASRWANQETQYF
TGTGCCAGCAGGTGGGCAAACCAAGAGACCCAGTACTTC
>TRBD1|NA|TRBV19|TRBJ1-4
CASSIDRGATNEKLFF
TGTGCCAGTAGTATTGACAGGGGGGCGACTAATGAAAAACTGTTTTTT
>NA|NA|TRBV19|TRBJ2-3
CASRRWTAPTDTQYF
TGTGCCAGTAGGCGGTGGACAGCTCCTACAGATACGCAGTATTTT
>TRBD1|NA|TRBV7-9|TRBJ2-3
CASSLHGTGAVDTQYF
TGTGCCAGCAGCTTACACGGGACAGGGGCCGTCGATACGCAGTATTTT
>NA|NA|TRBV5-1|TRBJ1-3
CASSKGQPGNTIYF
TGCGCCAGCAGCAAAGGACAGCCTGGAAACACCATATATTTT
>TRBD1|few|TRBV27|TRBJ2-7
CASSPLDRGGEQYF
TGTGCCAGCAGTCCTCTAGACAGGGGAGGCGAGCAGTACTTC
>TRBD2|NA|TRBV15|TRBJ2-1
CATSTIAGAVSEQFF
TGTGCCACCAGCACCATAGCGGGGGCGGTGAGTGAGCAGTTCTTC
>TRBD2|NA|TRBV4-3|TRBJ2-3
CASSQQLGGRGDTQYF
TGCGCCAGCAGCCAACAGCTGGGGGGGAGGGGAGATACGCAGTATTTT
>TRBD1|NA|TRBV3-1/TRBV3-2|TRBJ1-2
CASSPWDRGRATF
TGTGCCAGCAGCCCCTGGGACAGGGGCCGCGCCACCTTC
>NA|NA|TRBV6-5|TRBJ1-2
CASSGGASNYGYTF
TGTGCCAGCAGCGGCGGGGCATCTAACTATGGCTACACCTTC
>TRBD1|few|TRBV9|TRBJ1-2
CASSVEMTGPGYTF
TGTGCCAGCAGCGTAGAGATGACAGGGCCTGGCTACACCTTC
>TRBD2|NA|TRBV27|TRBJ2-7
CASSFRGGSGGAHSYEQYF
TGTGCCAGCAGTTTTAGAGGGGGGAGCGGGGGAGCCCACTCCTACGAGCAGTACTTC
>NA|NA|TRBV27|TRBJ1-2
CASGPEMGGSGYTF
TGTGCCAGCGGTCCAGAAATGGGGGGATCTGGCTACACCTTC
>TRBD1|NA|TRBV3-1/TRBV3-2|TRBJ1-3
CASSQGQGLRNTIYF
TGTGCCAGCAGCCAAGGACAGGGCCTACGAAACACCATATATTTT
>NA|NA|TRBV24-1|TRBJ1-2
CATSDTVQGTGGYTF
TGTGCCACCAGTGATACTGTACAGGGCACCGGGGGCTACACCTTC
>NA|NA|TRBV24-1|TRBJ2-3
CATSDSAGRSTDTQYF
TGTGCCACCAGTGATTCGGCGGGGAGAAGCACAGATACGCAGTATTTT
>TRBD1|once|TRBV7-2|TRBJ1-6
CASSFRDRNSPLHF
TGTGCCAGCAGCTTCCGGGACAGGAATTCACCCCTCCACTTT
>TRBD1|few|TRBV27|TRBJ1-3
CASSKQGPGNTIYF
TGTGCCAGCAGCAAACAGGGGCCTGGAAACACCATATATTTT
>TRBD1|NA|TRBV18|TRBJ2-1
CASSATGGSYNEQFF
TGTGCCAGCTCAGCGACAGGGGGCTCCTACAATGAGCAGTTCTTC
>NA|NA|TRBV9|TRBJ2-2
CASRRQANTGELFF
TGTGCCAGCAGACGACAGGCGAACACCGGGGAGCTGTTTTTT
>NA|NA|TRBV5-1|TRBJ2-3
CASSPNGGPVNTQYF
TGCGCCAGCAGCCCCAACGGGGGGCCTGTGAATACGCAGTATTTT
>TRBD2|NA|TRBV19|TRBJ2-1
CASSIVAAGGEQFF
TGTGCCAGTAGTATAGTTGCAGCGGGGGGGGAGCAGTTCTTC
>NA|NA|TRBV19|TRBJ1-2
CASSIVKGDYGYTF
TGTGCCAGTAGTATAGTGAAGGGGGACTATGGCTACACCTTC
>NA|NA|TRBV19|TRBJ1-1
CASRTVQQTNTEAFF
TGTGCCAGTAGAACCGTACAGCAAACGAACACTGAAGCTTTCTTT
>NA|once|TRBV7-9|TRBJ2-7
CASSLAALTETVYEQYF
TGTGCCAGCAGCTTAGCGGCACTCACAGAAACCGTCTACGAGCAGTACTTC